A selection of T cell receptor beta chains follows, all from one sample in a study of T cells after yellow fever vaccination. Each CDR3 protein gets one entry after TCRdb re-called the 5' RACE reads with MiXCR. This table holds just under 600,000 distinct CDR3 sequences, approximately 13% found once. This specimen consisted of PBMCs, obtained on the day of the yellow fever booster vaccination. These receptors came from a man under 40 who received the YFV17D yellow fever vaccine. Each CDR3 is given with its conserved first and last residue.

j_gene | len | v_gene | CDR3aa
TRBJ2-7 | 13 | TRBV6-1 | CASRGLNEYEQYF
TRBJ2-3 | 14 | TRBV20-1 | CSARLAGVFDTQYF
TRBJ1-2 | 12 | TRBV6-6 | CASGGQNYGYTF
TRBJ1-1 | 14 | TRBV5-1 | CASSLDGVDTEAFF
TRBJ2-5 | 15 | TRBV5-1 | CASSGTGTLLETQYF
TRBJ1-1 | 15 | TRBV19 | CASSTTTVSRTEAFF
TRBJ1-2 | 12 | TRBV6-6 | CASMDSNYGYTF
TRBJ2-3 | 13 | TRBV7-2 | CASSLGHTDTQYF
TRBJ2-1 | 14 | TRBV12-3/TRBV12-4 | CASSLAYSSNEQFF
TRBJ1-1 | 13 | TRBV18 | CASSPVADTEAFF
TRBJ1-4 | 14 | TRBV5-1 | CASSGGRYDEKLFF
TRBJ2-2 | 15 | TRBV15 | CATSYVTPNTGELFF
TRBJ1-1 | 14 | TRBV9 | CASSVSSNTNEAFF
TRBJ2-7 | 15 | TRBV2 | CASNPDRGTSYEQYF
TRBJ2-7 | 13 | TRBV12-5 | CASGPSGRAEQYF
TRBJ2-1 | 17 | TRBV5-1 | CASSLYGGPTAYNEQFF
TRBJ1-2 | 16 | TRBV7-3 | CASSRGGASANYGYTF
TRBJ2-2 | 15 | TRBV7-3 | CASSLGRPMAGELFF
TRBJ2-7 | 19 | TRBV6-5 | CASSYVMGPERTSSYEQYF
TRBJ2-3 | 17 | TRBV5-8 | CASSLGGHRGGTDTQYF
TRBJ2-3 | 12 | TRBV28 | CASSFPFSPQYF
TRBJ2-7 | 12 | TRBV7-9 | CASSKDTHEQYF
TRBJ2-1 | 16 | TRBV28 | CASSLSTSGTRNEQFF
TRBJ1-1 | 14 | TRBV27 | CASSFYRENTEAFF
TRBJ2-5 | 14 | TRBV25-1 | CASSPKGSGETQYF
TRBJ2-3 | 14 | TRBV7-3 | CASSSGLAGGPRYF
TRBJ1-5 | 13 | TRBV19 | CASRTGDYQPQHF
TRBJ2-3 | 13 | TRBV20-1 | CSVEGLAGVTQYF
TRBJ2-3 | 14 | TRBV5-1 | CASSLVVGTDTQYF
TRBJ1-1 | 15 | TRBV20-1 | CSARDLRRGPTEAFF
TRBJ1-3 | 13 | TRBV12-3/TRBV12-4 | CASDVSSGNTIYF
TRBJ2-5 | 15 | TRBV9 | CASSVEDRYQETQYF
TRBJ2-1 | 13 | TRBV6-2/TRBV6-3 | CASSWASGGEQFF
TRBJ1-4 | 14 | TRBV5-8 | CASSFGSSNEKLFF
TRBJ1-2 | 13 | TRBV20-1 | CSARRAGPYGYTF
TRBJ2-5 | 13 | TRBV20-1 | CSARVRGIETQYF
TRBJ2-7 | 12 | TRBV28 | CASRVAGLEQYF
TRBJ2-7 | 13 | TRBV6-2/TRBV6-3 | CASSPDPSYEQYF
TRBJ2-2 | 17 | TRBV10-3 | CATPPVSSGSNTGELFF
TRBJ2-7 | 12 | TRBV20-1 | CSAQTQGYEQYF
TRBJ2-3 | 16 | TRBV24-1 | CATATGYEVPTDTQYF
TRBJ2-3 | 13 | TRBV29-1 | CSVRRGSTDTQYF
TRBJ2-4 | 18 | TRBV6-2/TRBV6-3 | CASSYSIGGRTAKNIQYF
TRBJ1-2 | 15 | TRBV9 | CASSSAGTANYGYTF
TRBJ2-2 | 14 | TRBV24-1 | CATSASGNTGELFF
TRBJ2-3 | 16 | TRBV4-3 | CASSQDPNRFLHTQYF
TRBJ2-1 | 14 | TRBV12-3/TRBV12-4 | CAISSSGSYNEQFF
TRBJ2-7 | 14 | TRBV28 | CASSLKDRGYEQYF
TRBJ1-4 | 15 | TRBV6-5 | CASSYSGTGGEKLFF
TRBJ2-7 | 14 | TRBV5-4 | CASSFGDRLYEQYF
TRBJ2-1 | 15 | TRBV5-1 | CASSSQGGGYNEQFF
TRBJ2-7 | 13 | TRBV7-2 | CASSSQGSYEQYF
TRBJ2-1 | 15 | TRBV5-1 | CASSFPGLASGEQFF
TRBJ2-7 | 14 | TRBV13 | CASSGYLAPYEQYF
TRBJ2-5 | 17 | TRBV5-1 | CASSPPPSGNLRETQYF
TRBJ2-5 | 14 | TRBV20-1 | CSAGTSGIQETQYF
TRBJ2-5 | 12 | TRBV7-2 | CASSPALETQYF